This TCR beta chain was obtained from a study of blood T cell repertoires in COVID-19 (TCRdb year 2020). Study-wide context: Samples covering the acute and convalescent phases of COVID-19 were provided by collaborators in the United States, Italy and Spain. The repertoires were released in a freely available public database meant as a resource for research on the immune response to SARS-CoV-2. The prospective study material was composed of cDNA or gDNA derived from T cells, B-cell-depleted T cells, or PBMCs. Where available, HLA class I and class II types were taken from metadata supplied by the sample provider and were not determined by assay-based typing. The samples were drawn from two sources: the first 160 participants of the ongoing ImmuneRACE study, and 950 to 1,500 subjects contributed by 6 global collaborators. Subjects who had been exposed to COVID-19, were actively infected with it, or had recovered from it provided the deeply sampled blood TCRbeta repertoires that made up the dataset. The sample metadata nearly always contained a de-identified subject ID, COVID-19 status, age in years and sex. Overall results and qualifications from the work: The amount of clinical and demographic metadata varied by source and participant and was provided uncurated.

As regards this clone: The antigen this receptor binds is unknown. Nothing much larger sits one base from this clone, and base qualities are not available.

TCRbeta CDR3 regions were amplified from genomic DNA by means of the immunoSEQ Assay, a bias-controlled multiplex PCR. Processing in the source paper ran as follows. The number of nucleated cells in each sample was estimated by amplification of reference gene primers within the assay. Sequence reads were collapsed and filtered to measure the absolute abundance of every unique TCRbeta CDR3 rearrangement. Productive Simpson clonality was computed per sample as the square root of Simpson's diversity index over productive rearrangements. TCRdb stores this immuneACCESS table with in-frame sequences only. Part of the clones is absent; in the studies checked, under half of the shortfall reflects unresolved V genes, and no reason is known for the rest. The D gene and trimming were derived from the DNA, and the V and J assignments and clone size from that table. The sample has 200,000 or so clones on record, 70% to 90% of them singletons. 10% of the sample goes to the ten largest clones.

Collaborating institutions collected whole blood in K2EDTA tubes following their own protocols. For TCRbeta analysis, collaborator samples were shipped as frozen whole blood, as isolated PBMCs, or as DNA extracted from either sample type. The CDR3 numbers 13 residues from cysteine through phenylalanine. Of the read, only the CDR3 DNA is kept; its 39 bases are in frame from base 1. V gives up 1 base and J gives up 4 bases, and the segment between their germline ends measures 5 bases. CDR1 and CDR2 were assigned from the germline V gene as SGHVS and FNYEAQ. The sequencing input was peripheral blood. This sequence was found in a woman older than 75 with acute or convalescent COVID-19. The V gene is TRBV7-6 and the J gene is TRBJ2-1; there is no confident call for the D gene. Read as DNA, the sequence is TGTGCCAGCAGCTTAGACAAATACAATGAGCAGTTCTTC. Its protein is CASSLDKYNEQFF.